This T cell receptor beta chain was profiled in a study of Graves' ophthalmopathy and Graves' hyperthyroidism. The authors amplified TCR beta CDR3 regions, and they did so from RNA transcripts for repertoire sequencing. First-round RT-PCR with HTBI primers preceded a second-round multiplex PCR. TCRdb analysed the multiplex PCR reads with MiXCR anew, one entry per CDR3 protein. Here the sample spans roughly 1.1 million distinct CDR3 sequences, about 40% being singletons. The CDR3 is 12 amino acids. Looked up from germline, CDR1 is MNHNY and CDR2 is SVGAGI (reference sequence). V was cut by 5 bases and J by 8 bases, with 12 bases left in between.

This chain joins TRBV6-6 and TRBJ1-2; D may be TRBD1 (6 bases). The sequenced sample was peripheral blood or thyroid tissue (not recorded which). The TCR sequence derives from an adult man with Graves' hyperthyroidism. The CDR3 sequence: CASSTDTGGYTF. CDR3 nucleotides: TGTGCCAGCAGTACCGACACAGGGGGCTACACCTTC.